The 25 T cell receptor beta chains below all came from one sample that was sequenced in a study of neurological immune-mediated disorders. TCRdb re-called the 5' RACE reads with MiXCR, one entry per CDR3 protein. This sample has tens of thousands of distinct CDR3 sequences; around 3.5% occur once, and the top ten carry about 3%. Sequenced material: PBMCs. These receptors all come from a woman in her fifties or sixties with multiple sclerosis.

Many counts were recorded for this clonotype. The chain couples TRBV20-1 to TRBJ1-2, with TRBD1 matching 7 bases. CDR1 and CDR2 from the germline V gene are DFQATT and SNEGSKA (reference sequence). Germline trimming cut 2 bases from V and 6 bases from J; bases unmatched to any gene: 6. This CDR3 has 13 amino acids. The CDR3 nucleotides read TGCAGTGCTAGAAGGTACAGGGGCGATGGCTACACCTTC. Protein product: CSARRYRGDGYTF.

This clonotype was detected many times. V usage is TRBV12-3 or TRBV12-4 and J usage is TRBJ1-2; D uncertain. CDR3 length: 11 residues. V shed 0 bases and J shed 5 bases, with 1 base lying between them. The DNA of the CDR3 is TGTGCCAGCAGTTTAGCGTATGGCTACACCTTC. Translated: CASSLAYGYTF.

The sample holds many counts of this clonotype. The J gene is TRBJ2-3, the V gene TRBV7-8; TRBD2 matches at 9 bases. V was clipped by 2 bases and J by 1 base; unmatched bases: 7. There are 17 residues in the CDR3. Germline V lookup: CDR1 SGHVS, CDR2 FQNEAQ. The CDR3 DNA reads as TGTGCCAGCAGCTTACCCGCGGGGGGGCCGGGCACAGATACGCAGTATTTT. Amino acids: CASSLPAGGPGTDTQYF.

This clonotype came up many times. The V and J genes are TRBV3-1 and TRBJ1-3, with no clear D. V was pared by 0 bases and J by 4 bases, with 13 bases between. CDR1 is LGHDT and CDR2 is YNNKEL in the germline V gene (reference sequence). The CDR3 is made up of 16 amino acids. For the CDR3, the DNA is TGTGCCAGCAGCCAAGAACAGACAAATAGCGGAAACACCATATATTTT. This sequence encodes CASSQEQTNSGNTIYF.

Ten or more counts support this clonotype. The chain joins TRBV5-5 to TRBJ2-7, with D unclear. There are 14 residues in the CDR3. Germline CDR1 and CDR2: SGHKS and YYEKEE (reference sequence). Trimming cost V 4 bases and J 2 bases, with 13 bases left between them. The CDR3 protein is CASSATGPTYEQYF. The CDR3, as DNA: TGTGCCAGCAGCGCTACCGGGCCCACCTACGAGCAGTACTTC.

Ten or more counts support this clonotype. The V and J genes are TRBV20-1 and TRBJ2-1; weak D call: TRBD2 (6 bases). V shed 5 bases and J shed 0 bases, with 23 bases lying between them. The length of the CDR3 is 18 residues. Germline CDR1 DFQATT, CDR2 SNEGSKA (reference sequence). The CDR3, as DNA: TGCAGTGCTTTTTCTAGTAGGGAGGAGACGAGCTCCTACAATGAGCAGTTCTTC. This gives the protein CSAFSSREETSSYNEQFF.

This rearrangement joins TRBV7-6 to TRBJ2-3; TRBD1 matches 10 bases. Looked up from germline, CDR1 is SGHVS and CDR2 is FNYEAQ. This CDR3 has 16 residues. Unmatched junction bases numbered 5, after V lost 2 bases and J lost 3 bases. As DNA, the CDR3 is TGTGCCAGCAGCTTACCCGGACAGGGGGGGACAGATACGCAGTATTTT. Translating gives CASSLPGQGGTDTQYF.

This clonotype was seen ten or more times. The chain has TRBV28 and TRBJ1-4, with D perhaps TRBD1 (5 bases). This CDR3 comprises 16 residues. CDR1 is MDHEN and CDR2 is SYDVKM in the germline V gene. V lost 6 bases and J lost 7, with 21 bases in between. CDR3 nucleotides: TGTGCCAGCAGCCTCGGGGTAGGGGATATCGGTGAAAAACTGTTTTTT. Encoded protein: CASSLGVGDIGEKLFF.

This clonotype came up many times. V is TRBV20-1 and J is TRBJ2-3, with D maybe TRBD1 (5 bases). Germline V lookup: CDR1 DFQATT, CDR2 SNEGSKA (reference sequence). This CDR3 region has 14 residues. V was trimmed by 5 bases and J by 0 bases, leaving 12 bases between them. In DNA form, the CDR3 reads TGCAGTGCTGAGGACACTTCTAGCACAGATACGCAGTATTTT. Residues: CSAEDTSSTDTQYF.

The V gene is TRBV5-1, the J gene TRBJ1-1; a weak D match, TRBD1 (6 bases). The V end lost 1 base, the J end lost 8 bases, and 15 bases lay between the germline ends. CDR3 length: 14 residues. Germline lookup yields CDR1 SGHRS and CDR2 YFSETQ. DNA for the CDR3: TGCGCCAGCAGCTTGACAGGGCCGGGGGTGGAAGCTTTCTTT. Translating gives CASSLTGPGVEAFF.

The sample holds many counts of this clonotype. The chain carries TRBV5-1 and TRBJ2-3, with D perhaps being TRBD1 or TRBD2 (5 bases each). Germline CDR1 is SGHRS and CDR2 is YFSETQ. Trimming left V 0 bases short and J 0 bases short, with 8 bases between. This CDR3 region has 15 residues. CDR3 sequence reads: CASSLDGGSTDTQYF. CDR3 in DNA: TGCGCCAGCAGCTTGGATGGGGGAAGCACAGATACGCAGTATTTT.

This clonotype was seen many times. As DNA, the CDR3 is TGTGCCAGCAGCCAACTAGCGGGGGGTCGAGATACGCAGTATTTT. The encoded protein is CASSQLAGGRDTQYF. V usage is TRBV7-2 and J usage is TRBJ2-3, with TRBD2 identical over 12 bases. The germline V gene has CDR1 SGHTA and CDR2 FQGNSA. J lost 5 bases, V lost 5 bases, and 5 bases had no gene match. CDR3 length equals 15 residues.

This clonotype was recorded many times. This sequence joins TRBV12-3 or TRBV12-4 and TRBJ1-1; D gene uncertain. The CDR3 runs 15 residues. V lost 3 bases and J 0 bases, leaving 11 bases between the germline ends. The CDR3 coding sequence is TGTGCCAGCAGTTTTAGGTATTATTTGAACACTGAAGCTTTCTTT. Translation gives CASSFRYYLNTEAFF.

In its sample, this clonotype was seen a few times. Since a much larger clone is just one base distant, this may be a read error. This chain links TRBV6-1 with TRBJ2-7; TRBD1 agrees at 9 bases. The CDR3 is 14 amino acids. Germline V gene sequence: CDR1 MNHNS, CDR2 SASEGT. The chain's CDR3 is CAIDKTGGSYEKYF. CDR3 nucleotides: TGTGCCATCGATAAGACAGGGGGTTCCTACGAGAAGTACTTC.

This chain connects TRBV20-1 to TRBJ2-4, with 8 bases lining up with TRBD1. The junction had 4 bases not matched to a gene; V was cut back by 0 bases and J by 6 bases. CDR1 DFQATT and CDR2 SNEGSKA come from the germline V gene (reference sequence). This CDR3 comprises 14 residues. The CDR3 spells CSARDRDRGNIQYF. As DNA, the CDR3 is TGCAGTGCTAGAGATCGTGACAGGGGAAACATTCAGTACTTC.

This clonotype was seen ten or more times. The CDR3 reads CSARERSGGRDEQYF. In DNA, the CDR3 is TGCAGTGCTAGAGAGCGGTCAGGGGGCCGGGACGAGCAGTACTTC. V usage is TRBV20-1 and J usage is TRBJ2-7; 8 bases line up with TRBD1. V was pared by 0 bases and J by 5 bases, with 9 bases of the junction left unmatched. CDR1 and CDR2 (germline): DFQATT, SNEGSKA (reference sequence). The length of the CDR3 is 15 residues.

The sample holds many counts of this clonotype. This chain joins TRBV7-9 and TRBJ1-2; 7 bases map to TRBD1. The CDR3 totals 16 residues. The V and J ends lost 5 bases and 5 bases, in that order; junction bases with no gene match: 14. The germline V gene has CDR1 SEHNR and CDR2 FQNEAQ (reference sequence). The CDR3 sequence: CASSPTTSRRGYGYTF. In DNA, the CDR3 is TGTGCCAGCAGCCCAACAACGTCCCGCAGGGGGTATGGCTACACCTTC.

This clonotype appeared many times. V gene TRBV5-1 combines with J gene TRBJ1-2; the D gene is possibly TRBD1 (5 bases). CDR1 is SGHRS and CDR2 is YFSETQ in the germline V gene. The CDR3 runs 15 residues. The germline V and J ends were trimmed by 1 base and 5 bases, with 15 bases remaining between them. Written as DNA, the CDR3 is TGCGCCAGCAGCTTGCAGGGAGATGTTGGTTATGGCTACACCTTC. This sequence encodes CASSLQGDVGYGYTF.

In this sample, this clonotype turned up many times. CDR3 region: CASSVEGNTDTQYF. The CDR3 bases are TGTGCCAGCAGCGTAGAGGGGAACACAGATACGCAGTATTTT. The chain is built from TRBV9 and TRBJ2-3; D possibly corresponds to TRBD1 (5 bases). The V gene lost 0 bases and the J gene lost 2 bases, with 7 bases spanning the gap. The CDR3 runs to 14 residues. CDR1 is SGDLS and CDR2 is YYNGEE in the germline V gene.

This clonotype was detected many times. The chain is built from TRBV29-1 and TRBJ2-3, with 8 bases fitting TRBD1. The CDR3 loop spans 13 amino acids. Germline loops: CDR1 SQVTM, CDR2 ANQGSEA. V lost 8 bases, J lost 0 bases, and 4 bases stayed unmatched. The CDR3 loop is CSTNRGSTDTQYF. The CDR3 DNA reads as TGCAGCACCAACAGGGGGAGCACAGATACGCAGTATTTT.

This clonotype was seen many times. The chain combines TRBV20-1 with TRBJ1-4, with a weak D call TRBD1 (5 bases). This CDR3 has 13 amino acids. Trimming stripped 2 bases from V and 7 bases from J, with 11 bases between. The germline V gene encodes CDR1 DFQATT and CDR2 SNEGSKA (reference sequence). The CDR3 sequence: CSARSARVEKLFF. The CDR3 DNA reads TGCAGTGCTAGATCGGCCAGGGTTGAAAAACTGTTTTTT.

The table lists this clonotype with many counts. The chain uses TRBV5-6 and TRBJ1-2; D ambiguous. V was clipped by 0 bases and J by 8 bases, with 8 bases between them. Germline CDR1 is SGHDT and CDR2 is YYEEEE. This CDR3 region has 12 residues. The DNA of the CDR3 is TGTGCCAGCAGCTTGGGGGGTAACGGCTACACCTTC. It specifies CASSLGGNGYTF.

This clonotype was picked up a small number of times. A read error may be the cause here, since a much bigger clone is one base away. This sequence joins TRBV11-2 and TRBJ2-1; no firm D call. The CDR3 extends over 15 amino acids. The V end lost 1 base, the J end lost 8 bases, and 15 bases lay between the germline ends. In germline, CDR1 is SGHAT, CDR2 FQNNGV. The DNA of the CDR3 is TGTGCCAGCAGCTTAGGGTTCATACAACCCCATGAGCAGTTCTTC. Translating gives CASSLGFIQPHEQFF.

The chain recombines TRBV11-2 with TRBJ2-1; D gene ambiguous. Trimming removed 0 bases at V and 0 bases at J, with 9 bases between. CDR3 length: 16 amino acids. Germline lookup yields CDR1 SGHAT and CDR2 FQNNGV. The CDR3 nucleotides are TGTGCCAGCAGCTTAGAGGCTCTAAGCTCCTACAATGAGCAGTTCTTC. Its protein product is CASSLEALSSYNEQFF. Full variable domain (remainder filled in from reference TRBV11-2 and TRBJ2-1): EAGVAQSPRYKIIEKRQSVAFWCNPISGHATLYWYQQILGQGPKLLIQFQNNGVVDDSQLPKDRFSAERLKGVDSTLKIQPAKLEDSAVYLCASSLEALSSYNEQFFGPGTRLTVL.

This clonotype was counted ten times or more. This chain uses TRBV6-2 or TRBV6-3 with TRBJ2-3; D assignment may be TRBD1 or TRBD2 (5 bases each). The CDR3 length is 12 residues. CDR1 is MNHEY, CDR2 SVGEGT, per germline. Here the CDR3 reads CAAGASTDTQYF. The CDR3 nucleotides are TGTGCTGCCGGGGCTAGCACAGATACGCAGTATTTT.